These 28 T cell receptor beta chains were sequenced from one sample in a study of shared T cell receptors in the human thymus. Sequencing was performed with immunoSEQ multiplex PCR; in TCRdb, only in-frame clones are kept and a portion is missing. The sample includes some 400,000 clones, more than 85% of them seen just once. Sequenced sample: thymocytes. These receptors originate from a human donor.

As regards this clone: Other DNA variants within this sample encode the same CDR3. This CDR3 is CASKGNTEAFF. CDR3 sequence (DNA): TGTGCCAGTAAGGGGAACACTGAAGCTTTCTTT. The V gene is TRBV19, the J gene TRBJ1-1; D call uncertain. In germline, CDR1 is LNHDA, CDR2 SQIVND (reference sequence). Deletions cut 7 bases from V and 1 base from J, with 4 bases between. The CDR3 has 11 residues.

This rearrangement joins TRBV28 to TRBJ1-3; unclear D gene. This CDR3 is 16 amino acids long. The V gene lost 3 bases and the J gene lost 0 bases, with 12 bases spanning the gap. Germline V gives CDR1 MDHEN, CDR2 SYDVKM. Written as DNA, the CDR3 is TGTGCCAGCAGTTTGGAGACTGACAACTCTGGAAACACCATATATTTT. As protein: CASSLETDNSGNTIYF.

The V gene is TRBV15, the J gene TRBJ2-3, with 7 positions matching TRBD2. With V trimmed by 5 bases and J by 4 bases, 9 bases remained unmatched. This CDR3 comprises 15 residues. The V gene's germline CDR1 is LNHNV and CDR2 YYDKDF (reference sequence). CDR3 residues: CATSSRGGRPDTQYF. The CDR3 DNA follows: TGTGCCACCAGCTCCCGGGGAGGGCGGCCAGATACGCAGTATTTT.

V usage is TRBV11-2 and J usage is TRBJ2-1, with D possibly being TRBD1 or TRBD2 (6 bases each). The CDR3 consists of 17 residues. Trimming took off 7 bases at V and 0 bases at J, with 19 bases between the two ends. The germline V gene encodes CDR1 SGHAT and CDR2 FQNNGV. The CDR3 region is CASNKGGRSSSYNEQFF. Here the CDR3 DNA reads TGTGCCAGCAACAAGGGGGGACGGAGTAGCTCCTACAATGAGCAGTTCTTC.

CDR3 in amino acids: CAAAQAGAEAFF. The CDR3 bases are TGTGCCGCAGCGCAGGCCGGGGCTGAAGCTTTCTTT. The chain has TRBV6-5 and TRBJ1-1; no firm D call. The CDR3 has 12 amino acids. Per the germline V gene, CDR1 is MNHEY and CDR2 is SVGAGI. V lost 11 bases and J lost 6, with 16 bases in between.

The CDR3 DNA follows: TGTGCCAGCAGTTTAGCCCCCCCCCAAGGACCGAACCCCAAAGAGACCCAGTACTTC. This translates into CASSLAPPQGPNPKETQYF. This chain uses TRBV28 with TRBJ2-5; D is uncertain. CDR1 MDHEN and CDR2 SYDVKM come from the germline V gene. The V gene lost 2 bases and the J gene lost 3 bases, with 25 bases spanning the gap. The CDR3 has 19 amino acids.

The V gene is TRBV11-2, the J gene TRBJ2-1; D perhaps matches TRBD2 (5 bases). CDR3 length: 15 amino acids. V was clipped by 1 base and J by 7 bases, with 14 bases between them. The germline gives CDR1 SGHAT, CDR2 FQNNGV. CDR3 region: CASSLVAGGGNEQFF. CDR3 bases: TGTGCCAGCAGCTTAGTGGCCGGAGGAGGAAATGAGCAGTTCTTC.

The chain is built from TRBV10-3 and TRBJ2-5, with 9 bases aligning to TRBD2. Trimming took 8 bases from V and 5 from J; bases not matched to a gene: 15. Germline V lookup: CDR1 ENHRY, CDR2 SYGVKD. The CDR3 covers 16 residues. CDR3: CAIGWGLAGLGETQYF. CDR3 sequence (DNA): TGTGCCATCGGTTGGGGGCTAGCGGGATTAGGGGAGACCCAGTACTTC.

The chain has TRBV29-1 and TRBJ2-3; D is unclear. This CDR3 has 15 residues. CDR1 is SQVTM and CDR2 is ANQGSEA in the germline V gene. V was cut by 0 bases and J by 3 bases, with 13 bases left in between. The CDR3 sequence: CSVEERGMRTDTQYF. CDR3 DNA: TGCAGCGTTGAAGAACGTGGAATGCGTACAGATACGCAGTATTTT.

The chain links TRBV29-1 to TRBJ1-2, with TRBD1 matching 9 bases. CDR1 is SQVTM and CDR2 is ANQGSEA in the germline V gene. This CDR3 spans 14 amino acids. Unmatched junction bases numbered 5, after V lost 6 bases and J lost 0 bases. CDR3 coding DNA: TGCAGCGTCCGACGACAGGGGGCTAACTATGGCTACACCTTC. Translation: CSVRRQGANYGYTF.

The chain carries TRBV7-9 and TRBJ2-1; TRBD2 matches at 11 bases. CDR1 and CDR2 (germline): SEHNR, FQNEAQ (reference sequence). Germline trimming cut 5 bases from V and 6 bases from J; bases unmatched to any gene: 6. The CDR3 runs 15 residues. The chain's CDR3 is CASSILAGVSNEQFF. The CDR3 DNA sequence: TGTGCCAGCAGCATACTAGCGGGAGTCTCCAATGAGCAGTTCTTC.

This clone is a singleton in its sample. The chain employs TRBV4-3 and TRBJ2-3; weak D call: TRBD1 (5 bases). Germline values: CDR1 LGHNA, CDR2 YSLEER. The CDR3 contains 15 residues. V dropped 4 bases and J dropped 0 bases, with 11 bases sitting between them. The CDR3 loop reads CASSPNRLSTDTQYF. In nucleotides, the CDR3 is TGCGCCAGCAGCCCTAACAGGCTTAGCACAGATACGCAGTATTTT.

The chain employs TRBV5-1 and TRBJ2-1; D possibly corresponds to TRBD2 (5 bases). Deletions cut 4 bases from V and 0 bases from J, with 14 bases between. This CDR3 comprises 16 residues. CDR1 is SGHRS and CDR2 is YFSETQ in the germline V gene. The CDR3 region has the DNA TGCGCCAGCAGCCCCCGGGGTAGCGACTCCTACAATGAGCAGTTCTTC. It specifies CASSPRGSDSYNEQFF.

This rearrangement joins TRBV30 to TRBJ2-1, with TRBD2 identical over 14 bases. The CDR3 extends over 12 amino acids. The V and J ends lost 5 bases and 12 bases, in that order; junction bases with no gene match: 3. Germline lookup yields CDR1 GTSNPN and CDR2 SVGIG (reference sequence). CDR3: CAWAGLAGGQFF. The CDR3 nucleotides read TGTGCCTGGGCCGGACTAGCGGGAGGGCAGTTCTTC.

V usage is TRBV7-9 and J usage is TRBJ2-1; perhaps D is TRBD1 or TRBD2 (5 bases each). Germline CDR1 reads SEHNR; CDR2 reads FQNEAQ (reference sequence). The CDR3 extends over 13 amino acids. V was clipped by 2 bases and J by 5 bases, with 7 bases between them. CDR3 sequence reads: CASSLRGDNEQFF. The CDR3 DNA reads as TGTGCCAGCAGCTTAAGAGGGGACAATGAGCAGTTCTTC.

J is TRBJ1-2 and V is TRBV7-9; D is undetermined. Germline V gene data show CDR1 as SEHNR and CDR2 as FQNEAQ (reference sequence). V lost 1 base and J 4 bases, leaving 13 bases between the germline ends. This CDR3 contains 15 residues. CDR3 coding DNA: TGTGCCAGCAGCTTAGAAGGAGCACAGTCCTATGGCTACACCTTC. It specifies CASSLEGAQSYGYTF.

The chain links TRBV19 to TRBJ2-5; possibly TRBD1 or TRBD2 for D (6 bases each). CDR3 size: 18 residues. CDR1 and CDR2 (germline): LNHDA, SQIVND (reference sequence). The V end lost 3 bases, the J end lost 0 bases, and 20 bases lay between the germline ends. The CDR3 protein is CASSMAGHPRVDQETQYF. The CDR3 DNA follows: TGTGCCAGTAGTATGGCGGGACACCCCCGGGTGGACCAAGAGACCCAGTACTTC.

CDR3 region: CASSEIEGQGTDTQYF. The CDR3, as DNA: TGTGCCAGCAGTGAAATCGAGGGACAGGGCACAGATACGCAGTATTTT. The chain recombines TRBV2 with TRBJ2-3, with 8 nucleotides matching TRBD1. The V segment lost 2 bases and the J segment 1 base; nucleotides outside the gene matches: 5. Germline V CDR1 and CDR2: SNHLY, FYNNEI. CDR3 length: 16 amino acids.

The chain is built from TRBV28 and TRBJ2-5; 12 nucleotides agree with TRBD2. Germline V gene sequence: CDR1 MDHEN, CDR2 SYDVKM. The trim removed 9 bases at V and 4 bases at J, leaving 3 bases unmatched. This CDR3 region has 13 residues. CDR3 amino acids: CASTSGRRETQYF. The CDR3 DNA reads TGTGCCAGTACTAGCGGGAGGCGAGAGACCCAGTACTTC.

This chain links TRBV7-2 with TRBJ2-1, with 9 bases matching TRBD1. Germline assignment: CDR1 SGHTA and CDR2 FQGNSA. The CDR3 consists of 15 residues. Germline trimming cut 4 bases from V and 6 bases from J; bases unmatched to any gene: 7. Written as DNA, the CDR3 is TGTGCCAGCAGCTGGGACAGGGAGTTGAGCAATGAGCAGTTCTTC. This sequence encodes CASSWDRELSNEQFF.

DNA of the CDR3: TGTGCCAGCAGTGGGCGTGATACGCAGTATTTT. This gives the protein CASSGRDTQYF. This sequence joins TRBV6-1 and TRBJ2-3; D gene unclear. V gave up 4 bases and J gave up 6 bases, with 5 bases separating them. The germline gives CDR1 MNHNS, CDR2 SASEGT. The CDR3 totals 11 residues.

Written as DNA, the CDR3 is TGTGCCAGCAGCTTAAGGGACAGTCACGGTTACAATGAGCAGTTCTTC. Translated: CASSLRDSHGYNEQFF. The chain links TRBV11-3 to TRBJ2-1, with 7 bases identical to TRBD1. The V gene's germline CDR1 is SGHNT and CDR2 YENEEA. The CDR3 consists of 16 residues. Trimming cost V 2 bases and J 4 bases; bases outside gene matches: 8.

V gene TRBV19 combines with J gene TRBJ2-2; 11 bases map to TRBD1. This CDR3 is 18 amino acids long. J lost 6 bases, V lost 5 bases, and 14 bases had no gene match. Germline loops: CDR1 LNHDA, CDR2 SQIVND (reference sequence). CDR3 in DNA: TGTGCCAGTAGTCGCAAACAGGACAGGGGGCTTAGTTCCGGGGAGCTGTTTTTT. Amino acids: CASSRKQDRGLSSGELFF.

V and J are TRBV4-1 and TRBJ2-7; tentatively, D is TRBD1 (6 bases). There are 15 residues in the CDR3. Germline V gene sequence: CDR1 MGHRA, CDR2 YSYEKL. V lost 4 bases and J lost 1, with 14 bases in between. CDR3: CASSPQGPPSYEQYF. Written as DNA, the CDR3 is TGCGCCAGCAGCCCCCAGGGGCCCCCATCCTACGAGCAGTACTTC.

The chain recombines TRBV2 with TRBJ1-5; D perhaps matches TRBD1 (5 bases). With 3 bases removed from V and 3 bases from J, the gap between germline ends came to 12 bases. Germline-derived CDR1 and CDR2 are SNHLY and FYNNEI. This CDR3 is 15 amino acids long. The CDR3 here is CASSEAQGYNQPQHF. CDR3 DNA sequence: TGTGCCAGCAGTGAGGCCCAGGGTTACAATCAGCCCCAGCATTTT.

This clone was found once. The V call is TRBV28, the J call TRBJ2-7; 9 nucleotides line up with TRBD1. The CDR3 sequence is 15 residues long. J gave up 3 bases and V 5 bases, and 8 bases lay outside the gene matches. Per germline, CDR1 MDHEN and CDR2 SYDVKM. CDR3 protein: CASSPLRDRVYEQYF. The CDR3 bases are TGTGCCAGCAGTCCTCTCCGGGACAGGGTCTACGAGCAGTACTTC.

The CDR3 loop reads CASSHPRLQYGTYLIGSYNEQFF. The CDR3, as DNA: TGTGCCAGCAGCCATCCACGGTTACAGTACGGGACATATCTCATCGGCTCCTACAATGAGCAGTTCTTC. The gene calls are TRBV14 and TRBJ2-1; D may be TRBD1 (6 bases). CDR1 is SGHDN, CDR2 FVKESK, per germline. With 3 bases removed from V and 0 bases from J, the gap between germline ends came to 33 bases. The CDR3 runs to 23 residues.

The genes are TRBV12-5 and TRBJ2-1; 8 bases fit TRBD1. The CDR3 loop spans 17 amino acids. Germline assignment: CDR1 LGHNT and CDR2 FRNRAP. Unmatched junction bases numbered 11, after V lost 0 bases and J lost 7 bases. The CDR3 nucleotides are TGTGCTAGTGGTTTGGTAGTAGGCAGGGGGCGCGATAATGAGCAGTTCTTC. Translation: CASGLVVGRGRDNEQFF.